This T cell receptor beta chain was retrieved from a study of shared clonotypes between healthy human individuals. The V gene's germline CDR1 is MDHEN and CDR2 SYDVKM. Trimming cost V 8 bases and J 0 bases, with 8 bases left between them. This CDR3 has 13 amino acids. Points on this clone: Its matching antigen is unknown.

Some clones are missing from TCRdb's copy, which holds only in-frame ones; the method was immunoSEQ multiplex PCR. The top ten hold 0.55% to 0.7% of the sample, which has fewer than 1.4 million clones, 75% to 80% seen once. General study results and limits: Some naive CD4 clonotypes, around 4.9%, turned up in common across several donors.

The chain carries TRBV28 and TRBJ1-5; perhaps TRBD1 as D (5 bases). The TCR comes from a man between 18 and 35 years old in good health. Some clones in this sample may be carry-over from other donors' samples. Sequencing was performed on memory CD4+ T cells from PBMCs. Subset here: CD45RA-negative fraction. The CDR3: CASGGDSNQPQHF. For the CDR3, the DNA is TGTGCCAGCGGGGGGGATAGCAATCAGCCCCAGCATTTT.